The next 17 T cell receptor beta chains were all read from a single sample in a study of vaccination and CD4 T cells after COVID-19. Treatment denoted: approximately nine-day PBMC culture with coronavirus spike peptide pools or control peptides (ViraFEST assay). Antigens of these TCRs are unknown. Scientists ran DNA taken from cultured CD4+ T cells through the Oncomine TCR Beta short-read assay for sequencing. MiXCR, run by TCRdb on the PCR reads, gives a single entry per CDR3 protein. Among approximately 15,000 distinct CDR3 sequences listed, less than 30% were seen once. The sequenced sample consisted of cultured CD4+ T cells from blood. These receptors came from a human donor with COVID-19.

This clonotype showed up just a few times. The V call is TRBV7-3, the J call TRBJ1-3, with D possibly being TRBD1 (5 bases). The CDR3 is made up of 13 amino acids. The germline V gene encodes CDR1 SGHTA and CDR2 FQGTGA. Trimming removed 4 bases at V and 4 bases at J, with 8 bases between. In DNA form, the CDR3 reads TGTGCCAGCAGCTGGGGACGAGGAAACACCATATATTTT. Amino acids: CASSWGRGNTIYF.

This clonotype has only a few counts. V gene TRBV6-2 or TRBV6-3 combines with J gene TRBJ1-2, with 9 bases aligning to TRBD1. The CDR3 is 18 amino acids. CDR1 is MNHEY, CDR2 SVGEGT, per germline. Trimming cost V 2 bases and J 6 bases; bases outside gene matches: 16. CDR3 residues: CASSYTPGTGSLLDGYTF. CDR3 nucleotides: TGTGCCAGCAGTTACACCCCCGGGACAGGGAGCTTGCTGGATGGCTACACCTTC.

The chain is built from TRBV7-2 and TRBJ1-5; D might be TRBD1 (5 bases). Trimming left V 3 bases short and J 2 bases short, with 8 bases between. Per the germline V gene, CDR1 is SGHTA and CDR2 is FQGNSA. The CDR3 contains 14 residues. Written as DNA, the CDR3 is TGTGCCAGCAGCTTTTCAGGGCGCAATCAGCCCCAGCATTTT. Translated: CASSFSGRNQPQHF.

The chain is built from TRBV9 and TRBJ2-3; D is uncertain. Trimming left V 5 bases short and J 10 bases short, with 14 bases between. The CDR3 loop spans 12 amino acids. Per the germline V gene, CDR1 is SGDLS and CDR2 is YYNGEE. DNA for the CDR3: TGTGCCAGCAGTTTTTCCGACCTGGCGCAGTATTTT. Protein sequence: CASSFSDLAQYF.

This clonotype was observed a handful of times. The chain is built from TRBV20-1 and TRBJ2-1; D is unresolved. The CDR3 has 12 amino acids. Germline loops: CDR1 DFQATT, CDR2 SNEGSKA (reference sequence). The V end was cut by 6 bases, the J end by 4 bases, with 10 bases between. The chain's CDR3 is CSAPSWYNEQFF. The CDR3 coding sequence is TGCAGTGCCCCCTCCTGGTACAATGAGCAGTTCTTC.

The chain combines TRBV24-1 with TRBJ2-5; possibly TRBD1 or TRBD2 for D (6 bases each). There are 13 residues in the CDR3. Per germline, CDR1 KGHDR and CDR2 SFDVKD. Trimming removed 3 bases at V and 4 bases at J, with 8 bases between. The CDR3 here is CATSDGGGETQYF. The DNA for the CDR3 is TGTGCCACCAGTGATGGAGGGGGAGAGACCCAGTACTTC.

The chain joins TRBV28 to TRBJ1-6; TRBD1 matches 9 bases. CDR1 and CDR2 from the germline V gene are MDHEN and SYDVKM. The CDR3 extends over 14 amino acids. V trimming: 5 bases; J trimming: 7 bases; junction bases outside the gene matches: 3. The CDR3 protein is CASSTGGENSPLHF. In nucleotides, the CDR3 is TGTGCCAGCAGTACAGGGGGCGAAAATTCACCCCTCCACTTT.

This clonotype was detected only a few times. The rearrangement links TRBV2 to TRBJ2-5; D unresolved. The CDR3 totals 11 residues. CDR1 and CDR2 from the germline V gene are SNHLY and FYNNEI. Trimming pared 3 bases from V and 5 bases from J, leaving 4 bases between. The CDR3 DNA sequence: TGTGCCAGCAGTGAGCGGGAGACCCAGTACTTC. It encodes CASSERETQYF.

This clonotype showed up just a few times. The rearrangement joins TRBV28 to TRBJ2-7; TRBD1 aligns across 8 bases. The CDR3 spans 15 residues. Losses at the gene ends were 6 bases for V and 3 bases for J; bases not matched to a gene: 10. CDR1 and CDR2 from the germline V gene are MDHEN and SYDVKM. The CDR3 DNA is TGTGCCAGCAGGTCTCCACAGGGGGTTAGCTACGAGCAGTACTTC. As protein: CASRSPQGVSYEQYF.

This chain joins TRBV6-1 and TRBJ2-7; 11 bases fit TRBD1. The germline CDR1 and CDR2 sequences are MNHNS and SASEGT. This CDR3 spans 14 amino acids. V trimming: 6 bases; J trimming: 3 bases; junction bases outside the gene matches: 4. The CDR3 loop is CASSGTGGDYEQYF. The CDR3, as DNA: TGTGCCAGCAGCGGGACAGGGGGGGACTACGAGCAGTACTTC.

The genes are TRBV7-2 and TRBJ1-3; no clear D gene. The germline V and J ends were trimmed by 7 bases and 0 bases, with 7 bases remaining between them. Germline CDR1 reads SGHTA; CDR2 reads FQGNSA. The CDR3 is 13 residues long. CDR3 nucleotides: TGTGCCAGCAAACAGCTCTCTGGAAACACCATATATTTT. Protein: CASKQLSGNTIYF.

The rearrangement links TRBV5-8 to TRBJ1-1; D might be TRBD1 (5 bases). V lost 1 base and J 4 bases, leaving 8 bases between the germline ends. The CDR3 is 13 amino acids. Looked up from germline, CDR1 is SGHTS and CDR2 is YDEGEE. The CDR3 nucleotides are TGTGCCAGCAGCTTGATGGGGGGCACTGAAGCTTTCTTT. Protein: CASSLMGGTEAFF.

V and J are TRBV20-1 and TRBJ2-7; 11 nucleotides match TRBD2. V was pared by 2 bases and J by 4 bases, with 4 bases of the junction left unmatched. Germline CDR1 DFQATT, CDR2 SNEGSKA (reference sequence). The CDR3 is 14 residues long. Written as DNA, the CDR3 is TGCAGTGCTAGAAGTAGCGGGGGGGCGTACGAGCAGTACTTC. Translation: CSARSSGGAYEQYF.

This clonotype was counted between two and nine times. The chain is built from TRBV10-3 and TRBJ1-1, with 7 bases fitting TRBD1. J lost 1 base, V lost 11 bases, and 16 bases had no gene match. The germline gives CDR1 ENHRY, CDR2 SYGVKD. CDR3 length equals 16 residues. CDR3 region: CAANDRTGDWNTEAFF. In DNA, the CDR3 is TGTGCCGCGAACGACCGTACAGGGGACTGGAACACTGAAGCTTTCTTT.

V usage is TRBV11-3 and J usage is TRBJ2-1, with TRBD1 identical over 8 bases. V shed 3 bases, J shed 5 bases, and the junction held 9 bases outside the gene matches. Germline CDR1 is SGHNT and CDR2 is YENEEA. CDR3 length: 16 residues. The CDR3 DNA sequence: TGTGCCAGCAGCTTGCCCCGACAGGGGTCAAACAATGAGCAGTTCTTC. As protein: CASSLPRQGSNNEQFF. The whole variable domain, remainder taken from reference TRBV11-3 and TRBJ2-1, is EAGVVQSPRYKIIEKKQPVAFWCNPISGHNTLYWYLQNLGQGPELLIRYENEEAVDDSQLPKDRFSAERLKGVDSTLKIQPAELGDSAVYLCASSLPRQGSNNEQFFGPGTRLTVL.

The V gene is TRBV7-8, the J gene TRBJ2-1; TRBD2 matches at 9 bases. Germline V gives CDR1 SGHVS, CDR2 FQNEAQ. Trimming took 5 bases from V and 8 from J; bases not matched to a gene: 10. This CDR3 is 15 amino acids long. The CDR3 region is CASSGVRGGADEQFF. CDR3 nucleotides: TGTGCCAGCAGCGGAGTCCGCGGGGGGGCAGATGAGCAGTTCTTC.

V is TRBV7-8 and J is TRBJ1-6; TRBD1 matches 10 bases. The V and J ends lost 3 bases and 10 bases, in that order; junction bases with no gene match: 9. CDR3 length: 16 amino acids. Germline values: CDR1 SGHVS, CDR2 FQNEAQ. CDR3 protein: CASSFGTGEFNSPLHF. CDR3 DNA sequence: TGTGCCAGCAGCTTTGGGACAGGGGAATTTAACTCACCCCTCCACTTT.